The present T cell receptor beta chain was sequenced within a study of OX40 agonist ivuxolimab in advanced cancers. Turning to the study itself: The diagnoses of dose-escalation patients were hepatocellular carcinoma, melanoma, renal cell or head and neck cancer.

In regard to this clone: Its matching antigen is unknown.

General study points: CD8+ T cells (on average) carried more expanded clones than CD4+ T cells. CD4+ and CD8+ T cells in blood underwent clonal expansion by week 6 at 0.1 to 3.0 mg/kg.

Generated by immunoSEQ multiplex PCR, the TCRdb table keeps only in-frame clones and is missing some. Among roughly 80,000 clones, around four fifths were seen once, and the ten largest hold less than 3%. Collection of blood occurred at baseline, at cycle 4 day 1, and at cycle 7 day 1. The V end was cut by 5 bases, the J end by 0 bases, with 8 bases between. This CDR3 has 14 amino acids. CDR1 is LNHDA and CDR2 is SQIVND in the germline V gene (reference sequence). This receptor was taken from an adult with an advanced solid tumor such as melanoma, head and neck, liver or kidney cancer. The rearrangement joins TRBV19 to TRBJ1-5; no definite D call. The sample here was CD4+ or CD8+ T cells sorted from blood, taken in a trial of the OX40 agonist ivuxolimab. CDR3 in DNA: TGTGCCAGTAGTCCTGGGCATAGCAATCAGCCCCAGCATTTT. Its translation is CASSPGHSNQPQHF.